The 23 T cell receptor beta chains in this list originate from one sample, sequenced in a study of cytomegalovirus exposure and HLA in healthy donors. The PCR contained 60 Vbeta and 13 Jbeta primers. Libraries were prepared by immunoSEQ multiplex PCR; TCRdb keeps only in-frame clonotypes and omits some of them. In all, the sample yields 200,000 or so clones. The sequenced sample consisted of PBMCs. The receptors were sampled from a boy between 5 and 17 years old in good health and CMV-seronegative.

Comments on this clone: Additional DNA sequences in this sample encode the identical CDR3. The V call is TRBV2, the J call TRBJ1-1, with D perhaps matching TRBD1 (5 bases). This CDR3 region has 13 residues. V was cut by 3 bases and J by 2 bases, with 7 bases left in between. CDR1 and CDR2 (germline): SNHLY, FYNNEI. Here the CDR3 DNA reads TGTGCCAGCAGTGACAGGGTCAACACTGAAGCTTTCTTT. It codes for CASSDRVNTEAFF.

The chain uses TRBV11-2 and TRBJ1-1; no clear D gene. The germline CDR1 and CDR2 sequences are SGHAT and FQNNGV. This CDR3 has 15 amino acids. Deletions cut 2 bases from V and 3 bases from J, with 13 bases between. DNA of the CDR3: TGTGCCAGCAGCTTAACGGCAGGAGGGTACACTGAAGCTTTCTTT. Protein: CASSLTAGGYTEAFF.

The chain carries TRBV19 and TRBJ2-7; D may be TRBD1 (6 bases). V lost 6 bases and J lost 3, with 18 bases in between. CDR3 size: 15 residues. Germline V gene data show CDR1 as LNHDA and CDR2 as SQIVND (reference sequence). The CDR3 region is CASSPGRDMGYEQYF. As DNA, the CDR3 is TGTGCCAGTAGCCCTGGCCGGGACATGGGCTACGAGCAGTACTTC.

The chain uses TRBV6-5 and TRBJ1-1; D gene ambiguous. The CDR3 spans 13 residues. The germline gives CDR1 MNHEY, CDR2 SVGAGI. CDR3 amino acids: CASWGGPNTEAFF. CDR3 sequence (DNA): TGTGCAAGTTGGGGAGGGCCGAACACTGAAGCTTTCTTT.

The CDR3 DNA follows: TGTGCCAGCAGCGTAGTTCCCCGGTCTGGTGAAGCTTTCTTT. This codes for CASSVVPRSGEAFF. The rearrangement uses TRBV9 and TRBJ1-1; D not certain. The germline V and J ends were trimmed by 0 bases and 7 bases, with 13 bases remaining between them. CDR3 length equals 14 residues. Germline CDR1 and CDR2: SGDLS and YYNGEE.

CDR3 region: CASSLSPGGRFGYTF. CDR3 nucleotide sequence: TGTGCCAGCAGCTTAAGTCCCGGGGGTAGATTTGGCTACACCTTC. The chain combines TRBV7-9 with TRBJ1-2; a possible D gene is TRBD1 (5 bases). CDR1 SEHNR and CDR2 FQNEAQ come from the germline V gene (reference sequence). V dropped 2 bases and J dropped 7 bases, with 17 bases sitting between them. The CDR3 runs to 15 residues.

V and J are TRBV15 and TRBJ1-5; the D gene is possibly TRBD1 (6 bases). Germline V CDR1 and CDR2: LNHNV, YYDKDF (reference sequence). This CDR3 region has 18 residues. Trimming took 0 bases from V and 0 from J, leaving 15 bases between them. This chain's CDR3 is CATSRDQGTIYSNQPQHF. CDR3 DNA: TGTGCCACCAGCAGAGATCAGGGGACCATTTATAGCAATCAGCCCCAGCATTTT.

This chain uses TRBV11-2 with TRBJ1-2; 9 bases fit TRBD1. The CDR3 has 15 residues. CDR1 and CDR2 (germline): SGHAT, FQNNGV. After removal of 3 bases from V and 5 bases from J, the junction contained 7 bases not matched to a gene. CDR3: CASSFTGGPEYGYTF. CDR3 DNA sequence: TGTGCCAGCAGCTTTACAGGGGGCCCTGAGTATGGCTACACCTTC.

The chain employs TRBV7-2 and TRBJ2-1; 8 bases align to TRBD2. The ends lost 2 bases at V and 8 bases at J; junction bases unmatched: 8. This CDR3 is built from 15 residues. Germline-derived CDR1 and CDR2 are SGHTA and FQGNSA. CDR3 bases: TGTGCCAGCAGCTTATTCGCGGGGGGCTGGGATGAGCAGTTCTTC. Translation gives CASSLFAGGWDEQFF.

The chain combines TRBV5-6 with TRBJ2-1; D possibly corresponds to TRBD2 (6 bases). V was trimmed by 5 bases and J by 6 bases, leaving 15 bases between them. Germline values: CDR1 SGHDT, CDR2 YYEEEE. CDR3 length equals 14 residues. The CDR3: CASSYPEGFNEQFF. The CDR3 DNA reads as TGTGCCAGCAGTTACCCGGAGGGTTTCAATGAGCAGTTCTTC.

V and J are TRBV7-3 and TRBJ2-1; 10 nucleotides match TRBD2. The CDR3 is made up of 15 amino acids. Germline V lookup: CDR1 SGHTA, CDR2 FQGTGA. J was trimmed by 4 bases and V by 2 bases; bases with no gene match: 2. CDR3 protein: CASSLSLAGYNEQFF. CDR3 coding DNA: TGTGCCAGCAGCTTATCACTAGCGGGGTACAATGAGCAGTTCTTC.

The chain is built from TRBV28 and TRBJ2-3; perhaps TRBD2 as D (7 bases). The CDR3 contains 14 residues. Per germline, CDR1 MDHEN and CDR2 SYDVKM. The V gene lost 8 bases and the J gene lost 5 bases, with 17 bases spanning the gap. CDR3 in amino acids: CASSLHREGDTQYF. The CDR3, as DNA: TGTGCCAGCTCCCTTCACAGGGAGGGAGATACGCAGTATTTT.

V usage is TRBV10-3 and J usage is TRBJ1-2; D gene unclear. The CDR3 length is 12 residues. CDR1 and CDR2 from the germline V gene are ENHRY and SYGVKD. With 0 bases removed from V and 8 bases from J, the gap between germline ends came to 7 bases. CDR3 sequence (DNA): TGTGCCATCAGTGAGTCTTACCGGGGCTACACCTTC. Its protein product is CAISESYRGYTF.

The V gene is TRBV5-4, the J gene TRBJ2-1; the match to TRBD1 covers 11 bases. The V gene's germline CDR1 is SGHNT and CDR2 YYREEE (reference sequence). This CDR3 has 17 amino acids. V shed 4 bases, J shed 3 bases, and the junction held 9 bases outside the gene matches. Written as DNA, the CDR3 is TGTGCCAGCAGCGCGCCGGGACAGGGGGAAGACTACAATGAGCAGTTCTTC. It yields the protein CASSAPGQGEDYNEQFF.

J is TRBJ2-2 and V is TRBV2; tentatively, D is TRBD2 (6 bases). Germline CDR1 and CDR2: SNHLY and FYNNEI. Trimming pared 10 bases from V and 6 bases from J, leaving 21 bases between. The CDR3 sequence is 15 residues long. In DNA form, the CDR3 reads TGTGCCAATGGAGGGCCCCAGGTGAGGGCCGGGGAGCTGTTTTTT. It codes for CANGGPQVRAGELFF.

The chain couples TRBV5-4 to TRBJ1-2; TRBD1 agrees at 9 bases. Trimming at V came to 2 bases and at J to 4 bases, leaving 3 bases not matched to a gene. The CDR3 has 14 residues. The germline gives CDR1 SGHNT, CDR2 YYREEE (reference sequence). DNA for the CDR3: TGTGCCAGCAGCTTTGACAGGGGGAGCTATGGCTACACCTTC. It specifies CASSFDRGSYGYTF.

Here the CDR3 reads CASSRGWAEPNYGYTF. DNA of the CDR3: TGTGCCAGTAGTCGTGGTTGGGCAGAACCTAACTATGGCTACACCTTC. The rearrangement links TRBV19 to TRBJ1-2, with D hard to call. This CDR3 contains 16 residues. V was clipped by 5 bases and J by 0 bases, with 16 bases between them. Germline CDR1 is LNHDA and CDR2 is SQIVND (reference sequence).

CDR3 nucleotides: TGTGCCAGCAGTTTGATGACTAGCGGGGGCTACGAGCAGTACTTC. It translates to CASSLMTSGGYEQYF. This chain joins TRBV7-9 and TRBJ2-7, with 12 nucleotides matching TRBD2. V lost 6 bases to trimming and J lost 3 bases; unmatched junction nucleotides: 6. CDR3 length equals 15 residues. Germline V gene sequence: CDR1 SEHNR, CDR2 FQNEAQ (reference sequence).

V and J are TRBV7-3 and TRBJ2-1, with D perhaps matching TRBD1 (6 bases). V was pared by 5 bases and J by 6 bases, with 17 bases between. Germline V gives CDR1 SGHTA, CDR2 FQGTGA. The CDR3 runs 15 residues. In DNA form, the CDR3 reads TGTGCCAGCAGCCAACAGACGGGGACAAGCAATGAGCAGTTCTTC. Translated: CASSQQTGTSNEQFF.

V and J are TRBV19 and TRBJ2-7; D is possibly TRBD1 (5 bases). Per germline, CDR1 LNHDA and CDR2 SQIVND (reference sequence). This CDR3 contains 15 residues. Between the trimmed V and J ends, which lost 10 bases and 1 base, there was a span of 20 bases. CDR3 sequence reads: CANSPGCNVSYEQYF. The DNA of the CDR3 is TGTGCCAATTCCCCAGGGTGTAATGTATCCTACGAGCAGTACTTC. Full variable domain (remainder filled in from reference TRBV19 and TRBJ2-7): DGGITQSPKYLFRKEGQNVTLSCEQNLNHDAMYWYRQDPGQGLRLIYYSQIVNDFQKGDIAEGYSVSREKKESFPLTVTSAQKNPTAFYLCANSPGCNVSYEQYFGPGTRLTVT.

V is TRBV16 and J is TRBJ2-2, with TRBD2 matching 7 bases. The CDR3 is made up of 19 amino acids. CDR1 and CDR2 (germline): KGHSY, FQNENV. J gave up 3 bases and V 4 bases, and 17 bases lay outside the gene matches. The CDR3 DNA sequence: TGTGCCAGCAGCCCACGGGGGGTTGCGACCCATAAATACACCGGGGAGCTGTTTTTT. This codes for CASSPRGVATHKYTGELFF.

The chain is built from TRBV6-5 and TRBJ2-5, with 8 bases aligning to TRBD1. V trimming: 5 bases; J trimming: 1 base; junction bases outside the gene matches: 0. This CDR3 region has 13 residues. Germline V lookup: CDR1 MNHEY, CDR2 SVGAGI. CDR3 coding DNA: TGTGCCAGCAGTACAGGGGGCCAAGAGACCCAGTACTTC. Translated: CASSTGGQETQYF.

The chain is built from TRBV2 and TRBJ1-6; D is unclear. CDR1 and CDR2 (germline): SNHLY, FYNNEI. There are 14 residues in the CDR3. The germline V and J ends were trimmed by 2 bases and 9 bases, with 11 bases remaining between them. The CDR3 loop is CASSELSGGSPLHF. The CDR3 DNA reads TGTGCCAGCAGTGAACTCAGCGGAGGTTCACCCCTCCACTTT.